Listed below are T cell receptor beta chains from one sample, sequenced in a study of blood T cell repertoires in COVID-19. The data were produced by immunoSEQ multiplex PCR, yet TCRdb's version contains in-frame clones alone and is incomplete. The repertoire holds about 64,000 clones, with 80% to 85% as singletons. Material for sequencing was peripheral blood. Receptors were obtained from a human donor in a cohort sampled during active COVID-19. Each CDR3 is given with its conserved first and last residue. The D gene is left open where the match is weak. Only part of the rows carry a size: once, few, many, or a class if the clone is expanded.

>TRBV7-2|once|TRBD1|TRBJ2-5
CASSSPPYRGETQYF
TGTGCCAGCAGCTCGCCCCCGTACAGGGGGGAGACCCAGTACTTC
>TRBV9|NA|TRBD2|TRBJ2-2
CASSPRLAGGAGELFF
TGTGCCAGCAGCCCACGACTAGCGGGGGGGGCCGGGGAGCTGTTTTTT
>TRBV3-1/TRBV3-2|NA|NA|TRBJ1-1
CASSQVRGAQVDTEAFF
TGTGCCAGCAGCCAAGTACGCGGGGCGCAAGTGGACACTGAAGCTTTCTTT
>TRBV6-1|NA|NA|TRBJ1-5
CASSEVGPGDQPQHF
TGTGCCAGCAGTGAAGTAGGTCCAGGGGATCAGCCCCAGCATTTT
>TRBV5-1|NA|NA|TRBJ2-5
CASSPIVAEETQYF
TGCGCCAGCAGCCCCATAGTGGCGGAAGAGACCCAGTACTTC
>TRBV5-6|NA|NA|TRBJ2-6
CASSLWDSRRSGANVLTF
TGTGCCAGCAGCTTGTGGGACTCACGACGCTCTGGGGCCAACGTCCTGACTTTC
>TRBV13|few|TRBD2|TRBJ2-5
CASSLTGTSGGNRETQYF
TGTGCCAGCAGTCTTACCGGGACTAGCGGGGGGAATCGGGAGACCCAGTACTTC
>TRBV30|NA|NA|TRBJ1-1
CAWSMEATEAFF
TGTGCCTGGAGTATGGAGGCCACTGAAGCTTTCTTT
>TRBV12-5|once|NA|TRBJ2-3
CASGPPGDTQYF
TGTGCTAGTGGTCCCCCCGGGGATACGCAGTATTTT
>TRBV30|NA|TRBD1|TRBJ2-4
CAWSPGDRDPYF
TGTGCCTGGAGTCCAGGAGACAGGGATCCGTACTTC
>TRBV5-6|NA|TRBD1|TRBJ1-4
CASSYYLDRGIEKLFF
TGTGCCAGCAGCTACTACCTCGACAGGGGTATTGAAAAACTGTTTTTT
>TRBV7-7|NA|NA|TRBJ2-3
CASSRARADTQYF
TGTGCCAGCAGCCGAGCGAGGGCAGATACGCAGTATTTT
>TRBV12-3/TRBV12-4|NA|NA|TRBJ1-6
CASNVGVNSPLHF
TGTGCCAGCAATGTCGGGGTTAATTCACCCCTCCACTTT
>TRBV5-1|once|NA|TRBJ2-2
CASSLIAANTGELFF
TGCGCCAGCAGCTTGATAGCGGCGAACACCGGGGAGCTGTTTTTT
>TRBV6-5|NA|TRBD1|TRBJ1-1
CASSLTGVEAFF
TGTGCCAGCAGTTTAACAGGGGTCGAAGCTTTCTTT
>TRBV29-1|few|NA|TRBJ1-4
CSARGGDINEKLFF
TGCAGCGCCCGGGGTGGGGACATTAATGAAAAACTGTTTTTT
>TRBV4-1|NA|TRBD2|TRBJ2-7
CASSQVSGAEYEQYF
TGCGCCAGCAGCCAAGTTAGCGGGGCTGAGTACGAGCAGTACTTC